This paragraph covers one TCR beta chain sequence. Its target antigen remains unknown. The input lacks base qualities; no much larger clone sits a single base away. These data originate in a study of Graves' ophthalmopathy and Graves' hyperthyroidism (dated by TCRdb to the late 2010s). The study in broad terms: Peripheral blood was collected at initial diagnosis, before any treatment. An independent validation cohort was composed of about 20 hyperthyroidism patients and 17 patients who later progressed from hyperthyroidism to ophthalmopathy. TCR beta repertoire signatures were used to distinguish Graves' ophthalmopathy from Graves' hyperthyroidism and to predict progression to ophthalmopathy. To explore V-J signatures that separate ophthalmopathy from hyperthyroidism, a discovery set of about 98 patients was enrolled, consisting of 40 to 45 with ophthalmopathy and approximately 60 with stable hyperthyroidism. In roughly six hyperthyroidism patients, the T-cell repertoires found in thyroid tissue were compared with those found in blood. After sampling, hyperthyroidism patients received methimazole starting at 30 mg daily, and ophthalmopathy patients received high-dose intravenous methylprednisolone. In total, 135 blood samples were TCR-sequenced: 40 to 45 ophthalmopathy, around 75 hyperthyroidism and some 17 hyperthyroidism-to-ophthalmopathy patients.

On the study overall, not on this receptor specifically: In cross-validation, the 13-signature model distinguished ophthalmopathy from stable hyperthyroidism with 85% to 90% sensitivity and nearly 82% specificity, and in the test set the corresponding values were approximately 80% and 68%. In validation, the model predicted ophthalmopathy progression with about 64% sensitivity and 72% to 80% specificity; roughly 12 predicted patients were CT-confirmed with GO in a median of about 6.2 months. Most expanded thyroid clonotypes with frequency above 0.001 were also detected in blood, suggesting blood repertoires may reflect the thyroid immune response. No statistical method was used to predetermine the sample size, and group allocation was not hidden from the investigators.

TCR beta CDR3 regions were amplified from RNA transcripts for repertoire sequencing. The first round was an RT-PCR using HTBI primers with the Qiagen OneStep RT-PCR kit, and this first round was followed by a second-round multiplex PCR, then size selection and purification. Libraries were sequenced on an Illumina HiSeq2000 using paired-end 100 bp reads. Per the authors' processing: SOAPnuke was used for read processing, and reads with adapters, uncalled bases, a mean Phred below 15, or no exact constant-primer or identifier match were discarded. High-quality paired reads were merged with COPE v1.2.5. Each unique nucleotide sequence was treated as a clonotype, and MiTCR v1.1 was used to align the clonotypes to the IMGT TRB V, D and J references. Only V-J combinations with frequency above 0.0001 were analysed, covering more than 99% of repertoires. For each V-J combination, a TCR clonal expansion and chaos score was defined as the ratio of F50 clonal expansion to chaos observed in the TCRdist matrix. Features were reduced by Welch's t-statistics and random forest to over 10 V-J combinations, which fed a naive Bayes classifier. The similarity between thyroid and blood repertoires was quantified using the Morisita-Horn index. TCRdb itself trimmed the public reads at Q25 with fastp, ran MiXCR and retained productive beta chains. Rows are unified per CDR3 protein, each entry keeping the most common DNA and genes. TCRdb's processing, not the authors' own work, is the source of the V and J calls. In all, the sample holds 45,000 to 60,000 distinct CDR3 sequences, and approximately 47% of those were seen once. 4.7% of the sample rests with the top ten.

Reading from cysteine to phenylalanine, the CDR3 counts 16 amino acids. Just CDR3 DNA is preserved here, 48 bases in frame from base 1. The V end loses 1 base and the J end loses 5 bases, and a stretch of 15 bases separates them. According to the germline V gene, CDR1 reads SGHVS and CDR2 reads FNYEAQ. The ophthalmopathy patients had moderately to severely active disease, with a Clinical Activity Score of 3 or higher, a NOSPECS grade of 4 or higher, and a disease duration of less than 3 months. Patients with other autoimmune diseases, uncontrolled infections, pregnancy or lactation were excluded. Clinical symptoms, serum thyroxine, TRAb, thyroid ultrasound and orbital computed tomography formed the basis of the diagnosis. PBMCs were isolated from about 9.2 ml of fresh peripheral blood by Ficoll-Paque density gradient centrifugation. Total RNA was extracted using Trizol reagent, and RNA quality was checked on an Agilent 2100 Bioanalyzer.

The clonotype originates from an adult woman with Graves' ophthalmopathy. Rearrangement joined TRBV7-6 to TRBJ2-1; the D segment may tentatively be TRBD1 or TRBD2, each giving 5 matched bases. Sequenced input: peripheral blood. CDR3 protein: CASSLVPRGVDNEQFF. The base sequence is TGTGCCAGCAGCTTAGTTCCCCGGGGCGTCGACAATGAGCAGTTCTTC.